What follows are 22 T cell receptor beta chains derived from one specimen sequenced in a study of long-term antiretroviral therapy in people with HIV. Researchers ran immunoSEQ v3.0 at survey level. The method was immunoSEQ multiplex PCR; TCRdb's version includes in-frame clones alone and lacks a portion of them. This table has some 21,000 clones, under 90% appearing once. Sequences were derived from unsorted PBMCs, sampled at the start of antiretroviral therapy. The receptors here all came from a man aged 45-65 years with HIV.

This sequence joins TRBV5-1 and TRBJ2-7; 7 bases agree with TRBD2. V shed 2 bases and J 0 bases; nucleotides not matched to a gene: 2. Germline lookup yields CDR1 SGHRS and CDR2 YFSETQ. The CDR3 has 14 amino acids. The DNA for the CDR3 is TGCGCCAGCAGCTTTAGCGGGCCCTCCTACGAGCAGTACTTC. Protein sequence: CASSFSGPSYEQYF.

The chain combines TRBV12-5 with TRBJ2-1, with 8 bases aligning to TRBD2. Looked up from germline, CDR1 is LGHNT and CDR2 is FRNRAP. Trimming cost V 4 bases and J 2 bases; bases outside gene matches: 4. The length of the CDR3 is 15 residues. CDR3 DNA sequence: TGTGCTAGTGGTTCAAGCGGGAGCCCCTACAATGAGCAGTTCTTC. It is translated as CASGSSGSPYNEQFF.

This chain joins TRBV10-1 and TRBJ1-1; tentatively, D is TRBD1 (5 bases). Germline-derived CDR1 and CDR2 are WNHNN and SYGVQD (reference sequence). V lost 6 bases and J 3 bases, leaving 14 bases between the germline ends. This CDR3 has 14 residues. The CDR3 sequence is CASRGDLTDTEAFF. In nucleotides, the CDR3 is TGCGCCAGCAGGGGAGATTTGACAGACACTGAAGCTTTCTTT.

CDR3 protein: CASRPTLTYEQYF. CDR3 coding DNA: TGTGCCAGCAGGCCGACTCTGACCTACGAGCAGTACTTC. This chain connects TRBV7-9 to TRBJ2-7; D not resolved. Germline CDR1 SEHNR, CDR2 FQNEAQ (reference sequence). The CDR3 extends over 13 amino acids. Deletions cut 6 bases from V and 2 bases from J, with 11 bases between.

This clone appeared once. CDR3 sequence reads: CASSAGLAGGETQYF. CDR3 DNA: TGTGCCAGCAGTGCGGGACTAGCGGGAGGGGAGACCCAGTACTTC. The chain is built from TRBV2 and TRBJ2-5, with 16 bases fitting TRBD2. Germline loops: CDR1 SNHLY, CDR2 FYNNEI. The V and J ends lost 4 bases and 5 bases, in that order; junction bases with no gene match: 1. CDR3 length: 15 residues.

The chain has TRBV10-3 and TRBJ1-2, with D unresolved. Per the germline V gene, CDR1 is ENHRY and CDR2 is SYGVKD. This CDR3 has 12 residues. V was cut by 3 bases and J by 6 bases, with 8 bases left in between. The chain's CDR3 is CAISDRPDGYTF. Here the CDR3 DNA reads TGTGCCATCAGTGACAGGCCGGATGGCTACACCTTC.

The chain joins TRBV9 to TRBJ2-1; 9 bases match TRBD2. J was trimmed by 2 bases and V by 4 bases; bases with no gene match: 4. This CDR3 region has 15 residues. Germline CDR1 is SGDLS and CDR2 is YYNGEE. The CDR3 here is CASSTAGGPYNEQFF. CDR3 DNA: TGTGCCAGCAGCACCGCGGGAGGGCCCTACAATGAGCAGTTCTTC.

The chain is built from TRBV18 and TRBJ1-4; TRBD1 matches 9 bases. This CDR3 has 16 residues. V was pared by 0 bases and J by 5 bases, with 4 bases of the junction left unmatched. Germline values: CDR1 KGHSH, CDR2 LQKENI. CDR3 nucleotides: TGTGCCAGCTCACCACCAGCCGGGACAGGGAATGAAAAACTGTTTTTT. This codes for CASSPPAGTGNEKLFF.

This chain uses TRBV7-6 with TRBJ2-5; 7 bases map to TRBD1. The germline CDR1 and CDR2 sequences are SGHVS and FNYEAQ. The V gene end was trimmed by 6 bases and the J gene end by 7 bases; junction bases not matched to a gene: 8. CDR3 size: 13 residues. Here the CDR3 reads CASSQGVVGTQYF. The CDR3 nucleotides are TGTGCCAGCAGTCAGGGGGTCGTGGGGACCCAGTACTTC. Full variable domain (remainder filled in from reference TRBV7-6 and TRBJ2-5): GAGVSQSPRYKVTKRGQDVALRCDPISGHVSLYWYRQALGQGPEFLTYFNYEAQQDKSGLPNDRFSAERPEGSISTLTIQRTEQRDSAMYRCASSQGVVGTQYFGPGTRLLVL.

The chain employs TRBV6-4 and TRBJ2-3, with D hard to call. Germline V gene sequence: CDR1 MRHNA, CDR2 SNTAGT. The V gene lost 6 bases and the J gene lost 4 bases, with 11 bases spanning the gap. The CDR3 totals 13 residues. The CDR3 spells CASRNPTSDTQYF. The DNA for the CDR3 is TGTGCCAGCAGAAATCCAACTTCAGATACGCAGTATTTT.

The rearrangement uses TRBV18 and TRBJ2-5; D is ambiguous. Between the trimmed V and J ends, which lost 3 bases and 5 bases, there was a span of 10 bases. This CDR3 is built from 13 residues. The germline gives CDR1 KGHSH, CDR2 LQKENI. CDR3 DNA sequence: TGTGCCAGCTCACCGATGCAGGATGAGACCCAGTACTTC. Amino acids: CASSPMQDETQYF.

The chain uses TRBV27 and TRBJ2-4, with 10 bases fitting TRBD2. V lost 2 bases to trimming and J lost 1 base; unmatched junction nucleotides: 8. This CDR3 is 18 amino acids long. The V gene's germline CDR1 is MNHEY and CDR2 SMNVEV (reference sequence). In DNA form, the CDR3 reads TGTGCCAGCAGTTTAAGGGCTAGCGGGAGCCGCGCCAAAAACATTCAGTACTTC. As protein: CASSLRASGSRAKNIQYF.

The chain joins TRBV6-5 to TRBJ2-2, with 10 bases matching TRBD1. The CDR3 totals 15 residues. From germline, CDR1 is MNHEY and CDR2 SVGAGI. The ends lost 5 bases at V and 3 bases at J; junction bases unmatched: 3. The CDR3 DNA is TGTGCCAGCAGTATTGGACAGGGGGACACCGGGGAGCTGTTTTTT. Translating gives CASSIGQGDTGELFF.

This clone was seen a single time. The rearrangement joins TRBV27 to TRBJ2-7, with 10 bases matching TRBD1. The CDR3 covers 17 residues. V lost 5 bases to trimming and J lost 2 bases; unmatched junction nucleotides: 12. Per germline, CDR1 MNHEY and CDR2 SMNVEV (reference sequence). CDR3 sequence: CASSTQSGTGVPYEQYF. As DNA, the CDR3 is TGTGCCAGCAGTACCCAATCCGGGACAGGGGTCCCCTACGAGCAGTACTTC.

The chain uses TRBV4-1 and TRBJ1-6; D is unclear. The V and J ends lost 4 bases and 10 bases respectively, with 11 bases between them. Germline values: CDR1 MGHRA, CDR2 YSYEKL. The length of the CDR3 is 13 residues. The CDR3 DNA reads as TGCGCCAGCAGCCTCAAGATAGCCTCACCCCTCCACTTT. This sequence encodes CASSLKIASPLHF.

This clone is judged medium-sized (0.01 to 0.1%). The chain has TRBV28 and TRBJ1-5; D not resolved. The CDR3 is made up of 16 amino acids. V dropped 1 base and J dropped 0 bases, with 10 bases sitting between them. CDR1 is MDHEN and CDR2 is SYDVKM in the germline V gene. The CDR3 DNA reads as TGTGCCAGCAGTTTATTGTGGCGGCATAGCAATCAGCCCCAGCATTTT. This codes for CASSLLWRHSNQPQHF.

The gene calls are TRBV29-1 and TRBJ1-1; D may be TRBD1 (6 bases). The CDR3 extends over 13 amino acids. Looked up from germline, CDR1 is SQVTM and CDR2 is ANQGSEA. V was shortened by 4 bases and J by 2 bases, with 11 bases between the two germline ends. CDR3: CSVAPGGNTEAFF. The CDR3 nucleotides are TGCAGCGTTGCTCCGGGGGGCAACACTGAAGCTTTCTTT.

The chain is built from TRBV4-1 and TRBJ1-5; D uncertain. Trimming removed 1 base at V and 0 bases at J, with 7 bases between. CDR1 is MGHRA, CDR2 YSYEKL, per germline. This CDR3 comprises 15 residues. CDR3: CASSQAGYSNQPQHF. The CDR3 nucleotides read TGCGCCAGCAGCCAAGCCGGGTATAGCAATCAGCCCCAGCATTTT.

This chain links TRBV4-3 with TRBJ2-4; possible D gene TRBD2, 7 bases. This CDR3 spans 13 amino acids. CDR1 is LGHNA, CDR2 YSLEER, per germline. V shed 2 bases and J shed 7 bases, with 9 bases lying between them. The CDR3 DNA reads TGCGCCAGCAGCCAAACGGGGGGCAACATTCAGTACTTC. Its translation: CASSQTGGNIQYF.

This clone was counted a few times. The chain links TRBV5-6 to TRBJ2-7; D uncertain. The CDR3 is made up of 14 amino acids. Per the germline V gene, CDR1 is SGHDT and CDR2 is YYEEEE. V gave up 2 bases and J gave up 11 bases, with 20 bases separating them. The CDR3 DNA reads TGTGCCAGCAGCTTCAGCAATCCTAGGGATGTGAAGTACTTC. Amino acids: CASSFSNPRDVKYF.

The chain has TRBV7-2 and TRBJ1-2; D might be TRBD1 (5 bases). CDR3 length: 11 amino acids. Germline assignment: CDR1 SGHTA and CDR2 FQGNSA. V lost 3 bases and J lost 8, with 7 bases in between. The chain's CDR3 is CASSFGGGYTF. CDR3 nucleotide sequence: TGTGCCAGCAGCTTTGGGGGAGGCTACACCTTC.

J is TRBJ2-7 and V is TRBV5-1; 9 bases match TRBD1. CDR3 length: 14 residues. Germline loops: CDR1 SGHRS, CDR2 YFSETQ. V was pared by 5 bases and J by 4 bases, with 7 bases of the junction left unmatched. The CDR3 loop reads CASRVPGQGYEQYF. In nucleotides, the CDR3 is TGCGCCAGCAGGGTGCCGGGACAGGGTTACGAGCAGTACTTC.